The 11 T cell receptor beta chains reported below all come from one sample, sequenced in a study of blood T cell repertoires in COVID-19. Profiled with immunoSEQ multiplex PCR; TCRdb holds only in-frame clones, not every one. The top ten hold 8.5% to 9.5% of the sample, which has about 300,000 clones, approximately 83% seen once. The material sequenced was peripheral blood. Receptor source: a woman in her 50s who had recovered from COVID-19.

The rearrangement links TRBV5-1 to TRBJ1-1, with a possible D match to TRBD1 (6 bases). This CDR3 contains 14 residues. V lost 5 bases to trimming and J lost 0 bases, with 11 bases between them. Germline V lookup: CDR1 SGHRS, CDR2 YFSETQ. CDR3 nucleotide sequence: TGCGCCAGCAGTTTCACAGGGATGAACACTGAAGCTTTCTTT. Residues: CASSFTGMNTEAFF.

The J gene is TRBJ2-7, the V gene TRBV11-2, with D perhaps matching TRBD2 (5 bases). From germline, CDR1 is SGHAT and CDR2 FQNNGV. Trimming removed 5 bases at V and 2 bases at J, with 16 bases between. The CDR3 consists of 15 residues. The CDR3 DNA sequence: TGTGCCAGCAGCATTACTCCTTCCGGGGCCTACGAGCAGTACTTC. Translating gives CASSITPSGAYEQYF.

This clone showed up just once. The chain uses TRBV28 and TRBJ2-5; a weak D match, TRBD1 (6 bases). The V gene's germline CDR1 is MDHEN and CDR2 SYDVKM. This CDR3 has 14 residues. V lost 3 bases, J lost 2 bases, and 10 bases lay in between. CDR3 sequence reads: CASSFGQKQETQYF. CDR3 DNA: TGTGCCAGCAGTTTCGGACAGAAACAAGAGACCCAGTACTTC.

This clone was recorded only once. V gene TRBV5-8 combines with J gene TRBJ1-5; TRBD1 might be the D (5 bases). The V end lost 10 bases, the J end lost 5 bases, and 16 bases lay between the germline ends. Germline CDR1 SGHTS, CDR2 YDEGEE. The CDR3 runs to 13 residues. The chain's CDR3 is CASASQQDQPQHF. The CDR3 nucleotides are TGTGCCTCCGCCTCTCAACAGGATCAGCCCCAGCATTTT.

The V and J genes are TRBV28 and TRBJ1-2; D is ambiguous. Trimming took 6 bases from V and 5 from J, leaving 13 bases between them. CDR1 MDHEN and CDR2 SYDVKM come from the germline V gene. This CDR3 is built from 13 residues. DNA of the CDR3: TGTGCCAGCAGCTTAGGGAGTTCTTATGGCTACACCTTC. Protein product: CASSLGSSYGYTF.

This sequence joins TRBV7-2 and TRBJ2-7; no definite D call. The CDR3 contains 12 residues. Trimming removed 2 bases from V and 4 bases from J, with 6 bases in between. Germline lookup yields CDR1 SGHTA and CDR2 FQGNSA. CDR3 coding DNA: TGTGCCAGCAGCTTAAAGAGGTACGAGCAGTACTTC. This gives the protein CASSLKRYEQYF.

This rearrangement joins TRBV5-1 to TRBJ2-5; TRBD1 matches at 11 bases. Germline V CDR1 and CDR2: SGHRS, YFSETQ. This CDR3 region has 16 residues. J gave up 5 bases and V 5 bases, and 11 bases lay outside the gene matches. Here the CDR3 reads CASSGRTGGVGETQYF. For the CDR3, the DNA is TGCGCCAGCAGTGGAAGGACAGGGGGCGTTGGGGAGACCCAGTACTTC.

This clone was counted only a few times. The J gene is TRBJ1-1, the V gene TRBV6-2 or TRBV6-3, with 9 bases identical to TRBD1. This CDR3 has 18 amino acids. Germline V CDR1 and CDR2: MNHEY, SVGEGT. Germline trimming cut 2 bases from V and 0 bases from J; bases unmatched to any gene: 10. The CDR3 bases are TGTGCCAGCAGTTACGTCGGGACAGGGTTACGGATGAACACTGAAGCTTTCTTT. It is translated as CASSYVGTGLRMNTEAFF.

This clone occurred once. The chain carries TRBV14 and TRBJ1-2; D gene ambiguous. The V gene's germline CDR1 is SGHDN and CDR2 FVKESK. This CDR3 region has 14 residues. Trimming took 5 bases from V and 3 from J, leaving 13 bases between them. In DNA form, the CDR3 reads TGTGCCAGCAGCAAGCCGGGTTCTCACTATGGCTACACCTTC. It is translated as CASSKPGSHYGYTF.

J is TRBJ2-5 and V is TRBV27; TRBD1 aligns across 7 bases. Germline V gene data show CDR1 as MNHEY and CDR2 as SMNVEV (reference sequence). The V and J ends lost 5 bases and 2 bases, in that order; junction bases with no gene match: 14. The CDR3 length is 17 residues. DNA of the CDR3: TGTGCCAGCAGTACCCGGACAGGAGTTTATACACAAGAGACCCAGTACTTC. As protein: CASSTRTGVYTQETQYF.

This rearrangement joins TRBV4-3 to TRBJ2-2, with 7 bases fitting TRBD2. Unmatched junction bases numbered 4, after V lost 1 base and J lost 2 bases. CDR1 is LGHNA and CDR2 is YSLEER in the germline V gene. This CDR3 has 16 residues. CDR3 in amino acids: CASSQGRLANTGELFF. The CDR3 DNA sequence: TGCGCCAGCAGCCAAGGGCGACTAGCAAACACCGGGGAGCTGTTTTTT.